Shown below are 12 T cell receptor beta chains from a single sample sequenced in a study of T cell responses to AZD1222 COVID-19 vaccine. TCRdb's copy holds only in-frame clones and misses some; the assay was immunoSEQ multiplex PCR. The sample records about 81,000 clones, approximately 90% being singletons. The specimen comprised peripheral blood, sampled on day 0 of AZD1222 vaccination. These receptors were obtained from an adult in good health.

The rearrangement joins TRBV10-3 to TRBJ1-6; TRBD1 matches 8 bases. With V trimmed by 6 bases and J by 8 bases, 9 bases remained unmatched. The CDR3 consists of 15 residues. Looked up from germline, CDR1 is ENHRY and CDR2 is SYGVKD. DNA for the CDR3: TGTGCCATCAGGCCAGGGGGCTTCGACCATTCACCCCTCCACTTT. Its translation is CAIRPGGFDHSPLHF.

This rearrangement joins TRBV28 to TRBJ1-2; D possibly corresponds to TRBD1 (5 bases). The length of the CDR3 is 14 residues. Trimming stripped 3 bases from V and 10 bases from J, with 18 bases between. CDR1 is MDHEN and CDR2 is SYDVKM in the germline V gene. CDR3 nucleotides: TGTGCCAGCAGTTTGGGCCCACTCCGGGACCCCTACACCTTC. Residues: CASSLGPLRDPYTF.

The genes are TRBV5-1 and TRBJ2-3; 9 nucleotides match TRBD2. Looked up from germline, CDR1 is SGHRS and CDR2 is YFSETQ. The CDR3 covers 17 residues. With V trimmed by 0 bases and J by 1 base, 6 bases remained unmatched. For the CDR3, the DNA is TGCGCCAGCAGCTTGGCACCGGGACTAGCAGGCACAGATACGCAGTATTTT. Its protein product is CASSLAPGLAGTDTQYF.

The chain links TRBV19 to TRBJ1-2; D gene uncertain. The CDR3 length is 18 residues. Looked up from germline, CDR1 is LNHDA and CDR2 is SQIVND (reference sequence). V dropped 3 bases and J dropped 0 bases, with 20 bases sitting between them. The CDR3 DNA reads TGTGCCAGTAGTATCGAGTCACGCTGGTCGAAGACTAACTATGGCTACACCTTC. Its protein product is CASSIESRWSKTNYGYTF.

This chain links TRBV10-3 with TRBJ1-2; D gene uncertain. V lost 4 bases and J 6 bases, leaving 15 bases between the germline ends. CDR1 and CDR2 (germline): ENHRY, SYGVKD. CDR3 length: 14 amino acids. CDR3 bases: TGTGCCATCAGTGGGGGTTCTTGGCAGAATGGCTACACCTTC. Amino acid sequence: CAISGGSWQNGYTF.

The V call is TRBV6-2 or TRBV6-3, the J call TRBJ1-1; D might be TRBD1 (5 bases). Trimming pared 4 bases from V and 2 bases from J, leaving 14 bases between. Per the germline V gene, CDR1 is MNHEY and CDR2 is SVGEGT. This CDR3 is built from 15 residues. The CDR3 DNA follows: TGTGCCAGCAGTTGGAGGGGTCTATTAAACACTGAAGCTTTCTTT. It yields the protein CASSWRGLLNTEAFF.

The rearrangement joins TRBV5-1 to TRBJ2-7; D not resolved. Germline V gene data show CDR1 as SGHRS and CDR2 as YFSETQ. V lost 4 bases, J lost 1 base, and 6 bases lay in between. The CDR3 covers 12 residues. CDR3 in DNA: TGCGCCAGCAGCCACGTATCCTACGAGCAGTACTTC. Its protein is CASSHVSYEQYF.

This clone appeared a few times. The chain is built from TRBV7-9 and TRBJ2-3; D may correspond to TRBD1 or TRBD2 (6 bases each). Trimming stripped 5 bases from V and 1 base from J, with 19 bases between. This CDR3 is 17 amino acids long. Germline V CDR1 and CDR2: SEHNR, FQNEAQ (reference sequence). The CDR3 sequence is CASSQGTGEVGTDTQYF. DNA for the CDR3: TGTGCCAGCAGCCAGGGGACCGGGGAGGTGGGCACAGATACGCAGTATTTT. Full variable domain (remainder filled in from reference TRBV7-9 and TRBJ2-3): DTGVSQNPRHKITKRGQNVTFRCDPISEHNRLYWYRQTLGQGPEFLTYFQNEAQLEKSRLLSDRFSAERPKGSFSTLEIQRTEQGDSAMYLCASSQGTGEVGTDTQYFGPGTRLTVL.

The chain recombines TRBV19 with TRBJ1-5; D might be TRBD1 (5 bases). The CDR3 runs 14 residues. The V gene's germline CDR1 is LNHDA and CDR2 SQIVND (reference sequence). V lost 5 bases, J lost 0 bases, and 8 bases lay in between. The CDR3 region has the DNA TGTGCCAGTAGTTTGACAGATAGCAATCAGCCCCAGCATTTT. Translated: CASSLTDSNQPQHF.

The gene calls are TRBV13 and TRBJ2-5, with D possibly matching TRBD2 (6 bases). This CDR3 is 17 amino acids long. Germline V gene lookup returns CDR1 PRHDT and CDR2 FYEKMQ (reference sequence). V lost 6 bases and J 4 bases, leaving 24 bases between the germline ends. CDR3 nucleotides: TGTGCCAGCAGTTCTACACTCCGGGACGGAGGGAGAGAGACCCAGTACTTC. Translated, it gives CASSSTLRDGGRETQYF.

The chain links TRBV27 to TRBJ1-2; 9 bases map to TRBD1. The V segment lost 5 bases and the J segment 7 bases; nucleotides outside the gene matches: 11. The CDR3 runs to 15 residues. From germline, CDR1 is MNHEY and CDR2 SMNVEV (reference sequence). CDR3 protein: CASSPGTGRTFGYTF. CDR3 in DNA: TGTGCCAGCAGTCCCGGGACAGGGCGGACCTTTGGCTACACCTTC.

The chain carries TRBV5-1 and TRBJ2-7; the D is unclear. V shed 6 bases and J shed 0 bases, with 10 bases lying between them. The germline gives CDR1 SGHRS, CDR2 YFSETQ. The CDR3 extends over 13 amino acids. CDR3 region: CASTLGNSYEQYF. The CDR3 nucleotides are TGCGCCAGCACTCTTGGTAACTCCTACGAGCAGTACTTC.